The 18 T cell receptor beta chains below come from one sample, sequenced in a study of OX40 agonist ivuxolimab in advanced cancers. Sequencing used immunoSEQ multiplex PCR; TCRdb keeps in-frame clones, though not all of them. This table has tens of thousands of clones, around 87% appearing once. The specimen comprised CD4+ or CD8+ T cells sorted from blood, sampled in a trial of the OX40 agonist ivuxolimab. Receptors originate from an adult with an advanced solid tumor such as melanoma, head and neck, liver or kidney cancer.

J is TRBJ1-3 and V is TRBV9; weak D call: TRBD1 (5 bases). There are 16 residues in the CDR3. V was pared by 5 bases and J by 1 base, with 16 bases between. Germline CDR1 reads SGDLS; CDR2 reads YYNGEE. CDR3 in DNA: TGTGCCAGCAGTCCCGGCTTGGGGCTTTCTGGAAACACCATATATTTT. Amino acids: CASSPGLGLSGNTIYF.

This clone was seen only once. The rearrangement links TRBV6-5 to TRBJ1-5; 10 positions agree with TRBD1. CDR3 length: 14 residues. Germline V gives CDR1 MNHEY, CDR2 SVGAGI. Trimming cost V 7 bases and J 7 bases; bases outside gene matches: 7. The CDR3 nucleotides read TGTGCCAGCAACCCGGGGACAGGGGACCAGCCCCAGCATTTT. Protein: CASNPGTGDQPQHF.

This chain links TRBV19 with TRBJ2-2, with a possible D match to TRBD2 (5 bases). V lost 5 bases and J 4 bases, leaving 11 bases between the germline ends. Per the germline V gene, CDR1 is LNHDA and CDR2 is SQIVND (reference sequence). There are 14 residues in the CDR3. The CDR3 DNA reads TGTGCCAGTAGTTTGAGGGTCCGCACCGGGGAGCTGTTTTTT. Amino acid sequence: CASSLRVRTGELFF.

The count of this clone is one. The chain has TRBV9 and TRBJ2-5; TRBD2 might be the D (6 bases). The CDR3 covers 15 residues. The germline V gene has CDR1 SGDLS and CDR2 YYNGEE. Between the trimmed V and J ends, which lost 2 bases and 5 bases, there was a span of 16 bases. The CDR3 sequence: CASSVGGFDGETQYF. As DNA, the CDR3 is TGTGCCAGCAGCGTCGGGGGTTTCGACGGGGAGACCCAGTACTTC.

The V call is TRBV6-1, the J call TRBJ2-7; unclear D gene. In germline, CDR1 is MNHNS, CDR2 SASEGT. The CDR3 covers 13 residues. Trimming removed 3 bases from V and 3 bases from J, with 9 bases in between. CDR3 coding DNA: TGTGCCAGCAGTGAGGCAGCTTACTACGAGCAGTACTTC. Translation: CASSEAAYYEQYF.

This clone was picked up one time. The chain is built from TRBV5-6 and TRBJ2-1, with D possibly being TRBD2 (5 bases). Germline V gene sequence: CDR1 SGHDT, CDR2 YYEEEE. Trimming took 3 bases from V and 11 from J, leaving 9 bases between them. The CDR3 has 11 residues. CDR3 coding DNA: TGTGCCAGCAGCTCCCCGGGGAAGCAGTTCTTC. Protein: CASSSPGKQFF.

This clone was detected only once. CDR3 sequence (DNA): TGCGCCAGCAGCTTGTGGGGACAGGAGAATCAGCCCCAGCATTTT. Amino acid sequence: CASSLWGQENQPQHF. The rearrangement links TRBV5-1 to TRBJ1-5, with 8 bases fitting TRBD1. V trimming: 1 base; J trimming: 4 bases; junction bases outside the gene matches: 4. The germline CDR1 and CDR2 sequences are SGHRS and YFSETQ. CDR3 length: 15 residues.

The CDR3 here is CASTQQGVSTGELFF. CDR3 sequence (DNA): TGTGCCAGCACCCAACAGGGGGTTTCCACCGGGGAGCTGTTTTTT. The chain carries TRBV5-4 and TRBJ2-2; the match to TRBD1 covers 8 bases. The CDR3 spans 15 residues. V was clipped by 6 bases and J by 4 bases; unmatched bases: 8. CDR1 and CDR2 (germline): SGHNT, YYREEE (reference sequence).

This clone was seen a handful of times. The CDR3 DNA sequence: TGCGCCAGCAGCTTGGCCGTGGGGAGCACTGAAGCTTTCTTT. It is translated as CASSLAVGSTEAFF. V gene TRBV5-1 combines with J gene TRBJ1-1; D uncertain. V was trimmed by 0 bases and J by 4 bases, leaving 10 bases between them. This CDR3 has 14 amino acids. The germline V gene encodes CDR1 SGHRS and CDR2 YFSETQ.

The CDR3 region is CASSPGQLTDTQYF. In DNA, the CDR3 is TGTGCCAGCAGCCCCGGACAACTCACAGATACGCAGTATTTT. The genes are TRBV5-8 and TRBJ2-3, with D tentatively TRBD1 (5 bases). V dropped 4 bases and J dropped 2 bases, with 11 bases sitting between them. There are 14 residues in the CDR3. Germline V CDR1 and CDR2: SGHTS, YDEGEE. Based on the CDR3 plus reference TRBV5-8 and TRBJ2-3, the full variable domain is EAGVTQSPTHLIKTRGQQATLRCSPISGHTSVYWYQQALGLGLQFLLWYDEGEERNRGNFPPRFSGRQFPNYSSELNVNALELEDSALYLCASSPGQLTDTQYFGPGTRLTVL.

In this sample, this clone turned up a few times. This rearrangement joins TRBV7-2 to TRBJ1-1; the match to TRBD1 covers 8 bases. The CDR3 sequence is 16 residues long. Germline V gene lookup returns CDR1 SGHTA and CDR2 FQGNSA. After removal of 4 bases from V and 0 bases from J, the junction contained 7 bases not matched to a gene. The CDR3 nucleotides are TGTGCCAGCAGCTCCCGGACAGGGAGGTTGAACACTGAAGCTTTCTTT. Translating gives CASSSRTGRLNTEAFF.

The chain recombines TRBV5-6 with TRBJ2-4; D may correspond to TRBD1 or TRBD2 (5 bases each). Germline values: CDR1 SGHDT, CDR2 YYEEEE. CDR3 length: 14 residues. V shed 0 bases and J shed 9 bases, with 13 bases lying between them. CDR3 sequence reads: CASSLGGPGSIQYF. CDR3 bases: TGTGCCAGCAGCTTGGGGGGACCCGGGTCCATTCAGTACTTC.

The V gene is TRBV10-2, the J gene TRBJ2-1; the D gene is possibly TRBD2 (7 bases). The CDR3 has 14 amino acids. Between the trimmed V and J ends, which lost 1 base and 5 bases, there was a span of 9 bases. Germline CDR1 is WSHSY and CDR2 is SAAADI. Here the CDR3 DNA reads TGCGCCAGCAGTGAGTGGGGGGGCCACAATGAGCAGTTCTTC. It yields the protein CASSEWGGHNEQFF.

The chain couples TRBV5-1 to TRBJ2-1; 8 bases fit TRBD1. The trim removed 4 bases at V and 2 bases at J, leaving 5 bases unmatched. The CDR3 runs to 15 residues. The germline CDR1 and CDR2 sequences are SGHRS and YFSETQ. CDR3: CASSAGQGTYNEQFF. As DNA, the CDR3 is TGCGCCAGCAGCGCCGGACAGGGAACCTACAATGAGCAGTTCTTC.

Here the CDR3 reads CASSQGRDEQYF. The CDR3 nucleotides read TGTGCCAGCAGCCAAGGGAGGGACGAGCAGTACTTC. The V call is TRBV11-1, the J call TRBJ2-5, with 7 bases aligning to TRBD2. The DNA end favors TRBJ2-7, so the J call may be wrong. This CDR3 contains 12 residues. Germline V gene sequence: CDR1 SGHAT, CDR2 FQDESV (reference sequence).

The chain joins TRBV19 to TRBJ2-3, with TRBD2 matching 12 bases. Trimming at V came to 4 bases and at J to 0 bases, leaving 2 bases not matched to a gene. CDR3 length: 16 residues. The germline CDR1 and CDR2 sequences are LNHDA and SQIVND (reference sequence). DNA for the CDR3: TGTGCCAGTAGTACCGGACTAGCGGGAAGCACAGATACGCAGTATTTT. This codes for CASSTGLAGSTDTQYF.

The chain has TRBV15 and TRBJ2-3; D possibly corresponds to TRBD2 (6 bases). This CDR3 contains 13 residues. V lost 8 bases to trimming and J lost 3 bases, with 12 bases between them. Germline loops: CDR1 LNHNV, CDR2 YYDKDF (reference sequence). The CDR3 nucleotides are TGTGCCACCTCCCGCGGGACGACAGATACGCAGTATTTT. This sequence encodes CATSRGTTDTQYF.

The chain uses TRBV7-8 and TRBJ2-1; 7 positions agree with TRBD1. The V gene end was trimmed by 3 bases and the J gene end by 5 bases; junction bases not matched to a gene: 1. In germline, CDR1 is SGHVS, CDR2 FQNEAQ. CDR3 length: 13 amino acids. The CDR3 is CASSLDRNNEQFF. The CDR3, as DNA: TGTGCCAGCAGCTTGGACAGGAACAATGAGCAGTTCTTC.